This TCR beta chain was sequenced in a study of Ad26.COV2.S vaccination and SARS-CoV-2 variants. On the study more broadly: Ad26.COV2.S was injected intramuscularly once or twice, 56 days apart.

Treatment given: around 19 received Ad26.COV2.S at low or high dose, single or two shots; about 5 received placebo; per-sample allocation not given. Specimen acquisition occurred on day 63 following the initial vaccine or placebo injection. The repertoire was sequenced with immunoSEQ multiplex PCR; TCRdb's copy has only in-frame clones and lacks some. The data contain about 440,000 clones, less than 95% of them singletons. Germline CDR1 and CDR2: MDHEN and SYDVKM. This CDR3 comprises 14 residues. Trimming stripped 5 bases from V and 5 bases from J, with 15 bases between. The chain links TRBV28 to TRBJ1-1; D uncertain. The source was peripheral blood, collected in a trial of Ad26.COV2.S vaccine versus placebo. The sequence was collected from a person between 18 and 59 years old who received the Ad26.COV2.S COVID-19 vaccine or a placebo. The DNA of the CDR3 is TGTGCCAGCAGTCAAATTCGAGGGCCTACTGAAGCTTTCTTT. Its translation is CASSQIRGPTEAFF.